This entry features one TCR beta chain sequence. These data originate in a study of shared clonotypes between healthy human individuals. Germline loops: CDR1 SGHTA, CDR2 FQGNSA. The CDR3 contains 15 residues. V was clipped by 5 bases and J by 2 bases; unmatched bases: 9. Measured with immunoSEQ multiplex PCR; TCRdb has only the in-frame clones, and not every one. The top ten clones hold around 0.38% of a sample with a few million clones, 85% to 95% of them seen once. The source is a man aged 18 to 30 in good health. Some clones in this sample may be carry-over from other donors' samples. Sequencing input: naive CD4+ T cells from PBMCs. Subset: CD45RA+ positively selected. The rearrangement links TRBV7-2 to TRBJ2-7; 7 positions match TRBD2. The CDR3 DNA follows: TGTGCCAGCAGCGCCCGGACTAGGGGAACCTACGAGCAGTACTTC. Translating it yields CASSARTRGTYEQYF.